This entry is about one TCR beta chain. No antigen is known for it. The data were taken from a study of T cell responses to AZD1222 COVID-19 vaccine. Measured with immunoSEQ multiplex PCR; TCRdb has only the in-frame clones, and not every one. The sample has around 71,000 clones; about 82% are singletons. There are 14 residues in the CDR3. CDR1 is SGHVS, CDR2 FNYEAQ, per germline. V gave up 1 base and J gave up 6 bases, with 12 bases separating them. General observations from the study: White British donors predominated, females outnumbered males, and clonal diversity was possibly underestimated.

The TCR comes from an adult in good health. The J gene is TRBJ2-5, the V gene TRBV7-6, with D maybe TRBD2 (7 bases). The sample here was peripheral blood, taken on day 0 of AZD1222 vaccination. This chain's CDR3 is CASSLGGGLKTQYF. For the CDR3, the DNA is TGTGCCAGCAGCTTAGGGGGGGGCCTGAAGACCCAGTACTTC.